The 21 T cell receptor beta chains given below trace back to one sample, sequenced in a study of blood T cell repertoires in COVID-19. The assay was immunoSEQ multiplex PCR, and TCRdb's table has in-frame clones only and misses some. The sample holds some 180,000 clones; about 86% are singletons and the top ten take less than 25%. Sequencing was performed on peripheral blood. The receptors here all came from a man aged 70 or older with active or convalescent COVID-19.

This rearrangement joins TRBV2 to TRBJ1-4; the D gene is possibly TRBD1 (6 bases). The CDR3 totals 13 residues. Germline assignment: CDR1 SNHLY and CDR2 FYNNEI. Trimming pared 5 bases from V and 8 bases from J, leaving 12 bases between. CDR3 in amino acids: CASSRGGEEKLFF. CDR3 sequence (DNA): TGTGCCAGCAGTAGGGGGGGAGAGGAAAAACTGTTTTTT.

There are a few counts of this clone. V and J are TRBV28 and TRBJ1-2, with D hard to call. This CDR3 is built from 15 residues. In germline, CDR1 is MDHEN, CDR2 SYDVKM. V lost 5 bases and J lost 1, with 14 bases in between. The CDR3 nucleotides read TGTGCCAGCAGTCCCGCGGGTCTTCATAACTATGGCTACACCTTC. The encoded protein is CASSPAGLHNYGYTF.

As concerns this clone: The junction does not match germline at one end; this may be a read error. J is TRBJ2-2 and V is TRBV18, with D possibly TRBD1 on 6 matching bases. Germline assignment: CDR1 KGHSH and CDR2 LQKENI. CDR3 length: 14 residues. The CDR3 DNA is TGTGCCAGCTCCGATCAGGGGAACCCCGGGGAGCTGTTTTTT. Protein product: CASSDQGNPGELFF.

The rearrangement uses TRBV7-9 and TRBJ2-1; D is possibly TRBD1 (5 bases). Trimming stripped 5 bases from V and 7 bases from J, with 12 bases between. Germline assignment: CDR1 SEHNR and CDR2 FQNEAQ (reference sequence). This CDR3 is 13 amino acids long. The CDR3 region has the DNA TGTGCCAGCAGCATCAAACAGGCGAATGAGCAGTTCTTC. This sequence encodes CASSIKQANEQFF.

The CDR3: CASSLSQGSRNQPQHF. CDR3 in DNA: TGTGCCAGCAGCTTATCACAGGGGTCCCGCAATCAGCCCCAGCATTTT. J is TRBJ1-5 and V is TRBV7-2; 7 positions match TRBD1. There are 16 residues in the CDR3. The germline CDR1 and CDR2 sequences are SGHTA and FQGNSA. V shed 2 bases, J shed 2 bases, and the junction held 6 bases outside the gene matches.

This chain joins TRBV5-5 and TRBJ2-7, with no clear D. The CDR3 runs to 15 residues. V was cut by 1 base and J by 6 bases, with 17 bases left in between. From germline, CDR1 is SGHKS and CDR2 YYEKEE (reference sequence). CDR3 sequence (DNA): TGTGCCAGCAGCTTGCCCCGGGTCGCGTCTGCCGAGCAGTACTTC. Translating it yields CASSLPRVASAEQYF.

The chain employs TRBV3-1 (or the pseudogene TRBV3-2) and TRBJ1-2; D might be TRBD1 (6 bases). CDR1 is LGHDT and CDR2 is YNNKEL in the germline V gene (reference sequence). V was shortened by 4 bases and J by 4 bases, with 10 bases between the two germline ends. The CDR3 length is 13 residues. The CDR3 spells CASSPRDTYGYTF. DNA of the CDR3: TGTGCCAGCAGCCCCCGGGACACCTATGGCTACACCTTC.

This chain joins TRBV18 and TRBJ1-1; D call uncertain. CDR1 is KGHSH, CDR2 LQKENI, per germline. CDR3 length: 13 amino acids. V was cut by 3 bases and J by 0 bases, with 5 bases left in between. The CDR3 bases are TGTGCCAGCTCACCGACTGTGAACACTGAAGCTTTCTTT. Translating it yields CASSPTVNTEAFF.

The V call is TRBV20-1, the J call TRBJ1-2, with no clear D. Trimming removed 5 bases at V and 6 bases at J, with 7 bases between. Germline V gene data show CDR1 as DFQATT and CDR2 as SNEGSKA (reference sequence). The CDR3 consists of 10 residues. DNA of the CDR3: TGCAGTGCTCCTAGCGATGGCTACACCTTC. This codes for CSAPSDGYTF.

The chain recombines TRBV19 with TRBJ1-6; 7 bases fit TRBD1. J lost 7 bases, V lost 7 bases, and 7 bases had no gene match. The germline CDR1 and CDR2 sequences are LNHDA and SQIVND (reference sequence). This CDR3 comprises 14 residues. The chain's CDR3 is CASKQPGQNSPLHF. For the CDR3, the DNA is TGTGCCAGTAAGCAGCCGGGACAGAATTCACCCCTCCACTTT. Full variable domain (missing parts from reference TRBV19 and TRBJ1-6): DGGITQSPKYLFRKEGQNVTLSCEQNLNHDAMYWYRQDPGQGLRLIYYSQIVNDFQKGDIAEGYSVSREKKESFPLTVTSAQKNPTAFYLCASKQPGQNSPLHFGNGTRLTVT.

This chain joins TRBV5-1 and TRBJ2-5, with TRBD1 identical over 8 bases. Trimming at V came to 6 bases and at J to 4 bases, leaving 5 bases not matched to a gene. CDR3 length: 13 residues. The germline gives CDR1 SGHRS, CDR2 YFSETQ. DNA of the CDR3: TGCGCCAGCAACTCAGGGGGCCCAGAGACCCAGTACTTC. Encoded protein: CASNSGGPETQYF.

The chain carries TRBV9 and TRBJ2-7; 11 nucleotides align to TRBD1. Trimming at V came to 0 bases and at J to 6 bases, leaving 8 bases not matched to a gene. The CDR3 runs to 16 residues. CDR1 is SGDLS and CDR2 is YYNGEE in the germline V gene. In nucleotides, the CDR3 is TGTGCCAGCAGCGTAGGGACAGGGGGCACCCCTGCCGAGCAGTACTTC. This translates into CASSVGTGGTPAEQYF.

The chain couples TRBV6-5 to TRBJ1-4; 11 bases agree with TRBD1. The CDR3 consists of 15 residues. The germline gives CDR1 MNHEY, CDR2 SVGAGI. Trimming at V came to 7 bases and at J to 4 bases, leaving 5 bases not matched to a gene. CDR3 DNA: TGTGCCAGCACCGACGGGACAGGGGGTAATGAAAAACTGTTTTTT. This encodes CASTDGTGGNEKLFF.

The V call is TRBV29-1, the J call TRBJ1-2; 8 nucleotides align to TRBD1. The CDR3 spans 14 residues. The germline gives CDR1 SQVTM, CDR2 ANQGSEA. The V segment lost 4 bases and the J segment 4 bases; nucleotides outside the gene matches: 8. For the CDR3, the DNA is TGCAGCGTTGCCTGGGCAGGGGGCAGCTATGGCTACACCTTC. This gives the protein CSVAWAGGSYGYTF.

The chain has TRBV23-1 and TRBJ1-5, with TRBD1 matching 7 bases. TRBV23-1 is an ORF; its function is uncertain. There are 16 residues in the CDR3. After removal of 0 bases from V and 7 bases from J, the junction contained 9 bases not matched to a gene. In DNA, the CDR3 is TGCGCCAGCAGTCAATCGTCGGGACAGCGGTGCCAGCCCCAGCATTTT. Amino acid sequence: CASSQSSGQRCQPQHF.

The gene calls are TRBV9 and TRBJ1-1, with D possibly matching TRBD1 (6 bases). This CDR3 comprises 13 residues. V was clipped by 4 bases and J by 8 bases, with 15 bases between them. Germline CDR1 is SGDLS and CDR2 is YYNGEE. CDR3 region: CASSPVGGREAFF. DNA for the CDR3: TGTGCCAGCAGCCCAGTAGGGGGACGGGAAGCTTTCTTT.

This chain links TRBV2 with TRBJ1-1, with TRBD1 as a possible D gene (6 bases). The CDR3 is 15 amino acids. Germline lookup yields CDR1 SNHLY and CDR2 FYNNEI. V lost 8 bases to trimming and J lost 0 bases, with 16 bases between them. The CDR3: CASGRRGGLNTEAFF. DNA of the CDR3: TGTGCCAGCGGCAGACGAGGGGGTTTGAACACTGAAGCTTTCTTT. Complete variable domain (other parts from reference TRBV2 and TRBJ1-1): EPEVTQTPSHQVTQMGQEVILRCVPISNHLYFYWYRQILGQKVEFLVSFYNNEISEKSEIFDDQFSVERPDGSNFTLKIRSTKLEDSAMYFCASGRRGGLNTEAFFGQGTRLTVV.

The count of this clone is one. The chain is built from TRBV3-1 (or the pseudogene TRBV3-2) and TRBJ1-1, with 7 bases lining up with TRBD1. The V gene's germline CDR1 is LGHDT and CDR2 YNNKEL (reference sequence). This CDR3 region has 14 residues. The V gene end was trimmed by 0 bases and the J gene end by 4 bases; junction bases not matched to a gene: 2. CDR3 in amino acids: CASSQDRQGTEAFF. The CDR3 DNA sequence: TGTGCCAGCAGCCAAGATCGACAGGGCACTGAAGCTTTCTTT.

This clone was observed at least ten times. The chain employs TRBV15 and TRBJ2-5, with TRBD2 matching 10 bases. J lost 7 bases, V lost 2 bases, and 19 bases had no gene match. The V gene's germline CDR1 is LNHNV and CDR2 YYDKDF (reference sequence). The CDR3 is 19 amino acids. CDR3 region: CATSRSSPGAGGPDGTQYF. In DNA, the CDR3 is TGTGCCACCAGCAGATCCTCCCCGGGAGCGGGGGGGCCGGACGGGACCCAGTACTTC. Full variable domain (missing parts from reference TRBV15 and TRBJ2-5): DAMVIQNPRYQVTQFGKPVTLSCSQTLNHNVMYWYQQKSSQAPKLLFHYYDKDFNNEADTPDNFQSRRPNTSFCFLDIRSPGLGDTAMYLCATSRSSPGAGGPDGTQYFGPGTRLLVL.

This clone has only one observation. The chain has TRBV24-1 and TRBJ2-3, with a weak D call TRBD2 (6 bases). CDR3 size: 15 residues. V shed 2 bases and J shed 2 bases, with 10 bases lying between them. The V gene's germline CDR1 is KGHDR and CDR2 SFDVKD. The CDR3 nucleotides are TGTGCCACCAGTGATTCGGGACTCTTCACAGATACGCAGTATTTT. It yields the protein CATSDSGLFTDTQYF.

The chain carries TRBV5-1 and TRBJ2-2; no definite D call. Per germline, CDR1 SGHRS and CDR2 YFSETQ. Trimming removed 1 base from V and 3 bases from J, with 7 bases in between. The CDR3 is 14 residues long. The CDR3: CASSLLADTGELFF. The CDR3, as DNA: TGCGCCAGCAGCTTGTTAGCTGACACCGGGGAGCTGTTTTTT.